This record concerns one T cell receptor (beta chain) sequence. The V gene's germline CDR1 is MNHNS and CDR2 SASEGT. This CDR3 is built from 12 residues. V was clipped by 5 bases and J by 7 bases; unmatched bases: 3. Libraries were prepared by immunoSEQ multiplex PCR; TCRdb keeps only in-frame clonotypes and omits some of them. The sample carries 50,000 to 65,000 clones, approximately 91% recorded once. The data were obtained in a study of T cell changes during pregnancy in multiple sclerosis. The specimen comprised peripheral blood, sampled in the second trimester of pregnancy. The genes are TRBV6-1 and TRBJ1-1; the match to TRBD1 covers 8 bases. This TCR came from a female donor with multiple sclerosis, enrolled in a pregnancy study. CDR3 protein: CASSLTGGEAFF. The DNA of the CDR3 is TGTGCCAGCAGTCTAACAGGGGGTGAAGCTTTCTTT.